This paragraph covers one T cell receptor (beta chain) sequence. Its antigen remains unknown. Germline CDR1 is MNHEY and CDR2 is SMNVEV (reference sequence). The ends were cut back, 0 bases at V and 3 bases at J, with 12 bases in the middle. CDR3 length: 15 amino acids. This entry belongs to a study of T cells in Graves' hyperthyroidism and ophthalmopathy. Whole-study findings and limits: The majority of expanded thyroid clonotypes above 0.001 also appeared in blood. Ophthalmopathy, which appeared later, was predicted by the model a median 6.5 months before onset.

The investigators amplified TCR beta CDR3 regions from RNA transcripts. Primed by the HTBI set, a first-round RT-PCR was run on the TCR CDR3. TCRdb reprocessed the multiplex PCR reads via MiXCR and lists one record per CDR3 protein. This table holds about 640,000 distinct CDR3 sequences, more than 20% found once. The clonotype comes from a young man with Graves' ophthalmopathy. The sample consisted of blood. The chain recombines TRBV27 with TRBJ2-7; possibly TRBD1 or TRBD2 for D (5 bases each). CDR3 residues: CASSLSMGTDYEQYF. CDR3 DNA: TGTGCCAGCAGTTTATCTATGGGGACGGACTACGAGCAGTACTTC.